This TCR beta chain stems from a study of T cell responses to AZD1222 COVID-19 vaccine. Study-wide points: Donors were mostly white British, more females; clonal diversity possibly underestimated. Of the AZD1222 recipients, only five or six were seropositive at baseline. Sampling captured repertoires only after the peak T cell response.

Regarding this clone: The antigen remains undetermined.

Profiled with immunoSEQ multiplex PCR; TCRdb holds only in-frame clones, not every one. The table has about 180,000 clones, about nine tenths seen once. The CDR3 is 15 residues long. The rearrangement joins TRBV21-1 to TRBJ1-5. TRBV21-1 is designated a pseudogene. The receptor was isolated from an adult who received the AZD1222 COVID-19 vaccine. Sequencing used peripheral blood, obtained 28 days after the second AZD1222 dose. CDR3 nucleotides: TGTGCCAGCAGCCGAGGGGAGATGAGGAATCAGCCCCAGCATTTT. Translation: CASSRGEMRNQPQHF.